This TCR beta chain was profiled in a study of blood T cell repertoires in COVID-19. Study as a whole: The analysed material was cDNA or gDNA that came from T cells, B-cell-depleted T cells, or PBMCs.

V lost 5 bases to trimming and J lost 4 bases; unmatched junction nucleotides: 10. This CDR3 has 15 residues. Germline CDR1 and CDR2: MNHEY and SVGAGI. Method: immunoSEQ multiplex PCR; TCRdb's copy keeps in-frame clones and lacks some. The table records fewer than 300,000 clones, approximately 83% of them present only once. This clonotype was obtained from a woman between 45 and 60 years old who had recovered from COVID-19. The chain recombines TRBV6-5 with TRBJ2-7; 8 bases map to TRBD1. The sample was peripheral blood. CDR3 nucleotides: TGTGCCAGCAGTACCGGGACAGGAGTTGGGTACGAGCAGTACTTC. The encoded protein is CASSTGTGVGYEQYF.